This T cell receptor beta chain is from a study of T cells in Graves' hyperthyroidism and ophthalmopathy. Amplified TCR beta CDR3 regions derived from RNA transcripts. The primer set for the first-round RT-PCR of the TCR CDR3 was HTBI. TCRdb re-called the multiplex PCR reads through MiXCR, storing one row per CDR3 protein. The top ten hold about 11% of the sample, which has under 400,000 distinct CDR3 sequences, roughly 14% seen once. V was clipped by 1 base and J by 4 bases; unmatched bases: 8. The CDR3 runs to 17 residues. Per the germline V gene, CDR1 is MNHNS and CDR2 is SASEGT. This clonotype was detected ten times or more.

The receptor comes from a woman aged 55-69 years with Graves' hyperthyroidism. Input material: blood. The chain recombines TRBV6-1 with TRBJ2-1; 9 bases line up with TRBD2. CDR3 DNA: TGTGCCAGCAGTGAAGATCTTAGCGGGAGTTATTACAATGAGCAGTTCTTC. Translating gives CASSEDLSGSYYNEQFF.